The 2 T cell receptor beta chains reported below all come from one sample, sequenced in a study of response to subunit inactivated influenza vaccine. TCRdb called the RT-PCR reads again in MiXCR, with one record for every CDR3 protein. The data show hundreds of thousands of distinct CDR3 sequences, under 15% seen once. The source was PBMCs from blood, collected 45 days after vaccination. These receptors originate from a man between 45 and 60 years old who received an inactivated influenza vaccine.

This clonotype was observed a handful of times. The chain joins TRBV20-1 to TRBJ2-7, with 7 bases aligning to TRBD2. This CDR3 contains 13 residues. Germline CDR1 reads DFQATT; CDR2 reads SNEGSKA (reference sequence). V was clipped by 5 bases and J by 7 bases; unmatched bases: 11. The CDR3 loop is CSAWDYLEREQYF. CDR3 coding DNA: TGCAGTGCTTGGGACTACCTTGAGAGAGAGCAGTACTTC.

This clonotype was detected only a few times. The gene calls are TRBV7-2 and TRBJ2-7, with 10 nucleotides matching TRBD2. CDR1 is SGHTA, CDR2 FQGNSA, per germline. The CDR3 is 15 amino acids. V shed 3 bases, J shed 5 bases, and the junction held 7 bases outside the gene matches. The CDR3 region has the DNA TGTGCCAGCAGCTTTCAGCGGGGGGGCCCAAACGAGCAGTACTTC. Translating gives CASSFQRGGPNEQYF. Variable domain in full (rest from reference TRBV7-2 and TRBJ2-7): GAGVSQSPSNKVTEKGKDVELRCDPISGHTALYWYRQSLGQGLEFLIYFQGNSAPDKSGLPSDRFSAERTGGSVSTLTIQRTQQEDSAVYLCASSFQRGGPNEQYFGPGTRLTVT.